This T cell receptor beta chain derives from a study of human T cells and chemical hapten exposure. Study-level background: Small differences in pooled library volume mainly drove the variation in TCR yields per sample.

As to this clonotype: Its cognate antigen is unknown.

One entry per CDR3 protein, called by TCRdb with MiXCR from the 5' RACE reads. The sample carries 65,000 to 90,000 distinct CDR3 sequences, about 15% recorded once. V was clipped by 5 bases and J by 4 bases, with 7 bases between them. CDR1 and CDR2 from the germline V gene are SGHRS and YFSETQ. The CDR3 consists of 11 residues. It was from unfractionated whole blood that total RNA was extracted. Study-wide results and caveats: No shift was seen in TCRs above 1 in 1000 frequency with DPC sensitization.

This rearrangement joins TRBV5-1 to TRBJ2-7; the D is unclear. The clonotype comes from a female donor in good health. The CDR3 DNA sequence: TGCGCCAGCAGTTCCGGATACGAGCAGTACTTC. It yields the protein CASSSGYEQYF.